The 18 T cell receptor beta chains listed next were all sequenced from one sample in a study of T cells in Graves' hyperthyroidism and ophthalmopathy. Researchers amplified the TCR beta CDR3 regions from RNA transcripts. The study used the HTBI primer set for a first-round RT-PCR of the TCR CDR3. TCRdb passed the multiplex PCR reads through MiXCR, listing each CDR3 protein once. The sample carries about 25,000 distinct CDR3 sequences, about 49% recorded once. Input material: blood. These receptors all come from a woman in her thirties or forties with Graves' hyperthyroidism that later progressed to Graves' ophthalmopathy.

This clonotype was counted many times. Just one base apart from a much larger clone, this may be a read error. The chain employs TRBV20-1 and TRBJ2-7; D may be TRBD1 (5 bases). The germline V gene encodes CDR1 DFQATT and CDR2 SNEGSKA (reference sequence). V lost 0 bases to trimming and J lost 3 bases, with 18 bases between them. CDR3 size: 16 residues. CDR3 DNA sequence: TGCAGTGCTAGAGATCCTGAACAGGTAACCGACTACGAGCAGTACTTC. It yields the protein CSARDPEQVTDYEQYF.

The chain is built from TRBV19 and TRBJ1-3; the D gene is possibly TRBD1 (6 bases). V gave up 7 bases and J gave up 7 bases, with 14 bases separating them. The CDR3 sequence is 13 residues long. The V gene's germline CDR1 is LNHDA and CDR2 SQIVND (reference sequence). Here the CDR3 reads CASTGGLGNTIYF. The CDR3 DNA reads TGTGCCAGTACGGGGGGCCTCGGGAACACCATATATTTT.

The genes are TRBV20-1 and TRBJ2-7; perhaps TRBD2 as D (6 bases). CDR1 and CDR2 (germline): DFQATT, SNEGSKA (reference sequence). The CDR3 is 13 amino acids. The germline V and J ends were trimmed by 5 bases and 9 bases, with 20 bases remaining between them. The CDR3 sequence is CSASGRGLSGQYF. For the CDR3, the DNA is TGCAGTGCTTCCGGGAGAGGCCTTTCAGGGCAGTACTTC.

This clonotype came up a few times. V and J are TRBV10-2 and TRBJ2-7; D unresolved. Looked up from germline, CDR1 is WSHSY and CDR2 is SAAADI. The CDR3 loop spans 12 amino acids. V dropped 3 bases and J dropped 4 bases, with 7 bases sitting between them. CDR3 sequence: CASSEGPYEQYF. CDR3 sequence (DNA): TGCGCCAGCAGTGAAGGTCCATACGAGCAGTACTTC.

This sequence joins TRBV11-3 and TRBJ2-7, with D unresolved. Deletions cut 4 bases from V and 0 bases from J, with 7 bases between. Per the germline V gene, CDR1 is SGHNT and CDR2 is YENEEA. The CDR3 consists of 13 residues. DNA for the CDR3: TGTGCCAGCAGCTCCCTTAACTCCTACGAGCAGTACTTC. Translating gives CASSSLNSYEQYF.

Only a few counts were recorded for this clonotype. The genes are TRBV20-1 and TRBJ1-1; 8 nucleotides line up with TRBD1. This CDR3 spans 16 amino acids. V trimming: 0 bases; J trimming: 2 bases; junction bases outside the gene matches: 8. Germline CDR1 and CDR2: DFQATT and SNEGSKA (reference sequence). CDR3 in amino acids: CSAREPSGTGNTEAFF. The CDR3 bases are TGCAGTGCTAGAGAGCCGTCCGGGACAGGTAACACTGAAGCTTTCTTT.

The gene calls are TRBV15 and TRBJ2-5; 10 positions match TRBD2. V was pared by 5 bases and J by 5 bases, with 8 bases of the junction left unmatched. CDR1 LNHNV and CDR2 YYDKDF come from the germline V gene (reference sequence). The CDR3 runs 15 residues. The CDR3 nucleotides read TGTGCCACCAGCGGAAGCGGGAGGGCCTTTGAGACCCAGTACTTC. This gives the protein CATSGSGRAFETQYF.

There are many counts of this clonotype. This chain joins TRBV6-4 and TRBJ2-1, with 8 bases matching TRBD1. The CDR3 spans 14 residues. The J segment lost 5 bases and the V segment lost 3 bases, leaving 3 bases of the junction unmatched. Germline V CDR1 and CDR2: MRHNA, SNTAGT. In DNA, the CDR3 is TGTGCCAGCAGTGAGGACAGGGACCACAATGAGCAGTTCTTC. Protein product: CASSEDRDHNEQFF.

This clonotype ranks as medium-sized. This chain uses TRBV20-1 with TRBJ2-1; D possibly corresponds to TRBD2 (5 bases). Trimming took off 5 bases at V and 4 bases at J, with 15 bases between the two ends. The CDR3 is made up of 14 amino acids. Germline CDR1 reads DFQATT; CDR2 reads SNEGSKA (reference sequence). CDR3: CSALTTQTYNEQFF. The DNA of the CDR3 is TGCAGTGCTCTGACTACCCAGACTTACAATGAGCAGTTCTTC.

V usage is TRBV2 and J usage is TRBJ2-1; D might be TRBD2 (5 bases). V dropped 4 bases and J dropped 9 bases, with 16 bases sitting between them. The CDR3 extends over 14 amino acids. Germline CDR1 SNHLY, CDR2 FYNNEI. The CDR3 nucleotides are TGTGCCAGCAGTGGGGCTTTGTCTCGGGGTGAGCAGTTCTTC. This codes for CASSGALSRGEQFF. The whole variable domain, remainder taken from reference TRBV2 and TRBJ2-1, is EPEVTQTPSHQVTQMGQEVILRCVPISNHLYFYWYRQILGQKVEFLVSFYNNEISEKSEIFDDQFSVERPDGSNFTLKIRSTKLEDSAMYFCASSGALSRGEQFFGPGTRLTVL.

In its sample, this clonotype ranks as medium-sized. The chain has TRBV14 and TRBJ2-3, with D perhaps TRBD1 (6 bases). The CDR3 contains 15 residues. Germline CDR1 is SGHDN and CDR2 is FVKESK. V lost 3 bases and J lost 6, with 16 bases in between. The CDR3 DNA follows: TGTGCCAGCAGCCAGGTCCAACAGGGTATGGATACGCAGTATTTT. This encodes CASSQVQQGMDTQYF.

This clonotype has only a few counts. This chain uses TRBV7-2 with TRBJ2-3; the match to TRBD2 covers 8 bases. The CDR3 covers 17 residues. Looked up from germline, CDR1 is SGHTA and CDR2 is FQGNSA. Trimming took 8 bases from V and 4 from J; bases not matched to a gene: 17. As DNA, the CDR3 is TGTGCCAGCCTGGGTTGGGGCAGCGGGAGAAGGTCAGATACGCAGTATTTT. This sequence encodes CASLGWGSGRRSDTQYF.

The count of this clonotype is one. The rearrangement joins TRBV9 to TRBJ2-6; D remains ambiguous. The CDR3 has 14 residues. Trimming took off 0 bases at V and 10 bases at J, with 11 bases between the two ends. From germline, CDR1 is SGDLS and CDR2 YYNGEE. The CDR3 DNA sequence: TGTGCCAGCAGCGTAGGGCCTGGGAAAAACGTCCTGACTTTC. This gives the protein CASSVGPGKNVLTF.

The rearrangement joins TRBV15 to TRBJ2-7; 11 bases are a match to TRBD2. The CDR3 totals 15 residues. Per germline, CDR1 LNHNV and CDR2 YYDKDF (reference sequence). V was clipped by 2 bases and J by 4 bases; unmatched bases: 4. The CDR3 DNA reads TGTGCCACCAGCAGAACTACTAGCGGGAGTTACGAGCAGTACTTC. Its protein is CATSRTTSGSYEQYF.

This clonotype counts as medium-sized (0.01 to 0.1%). CDR3 sequence reads: CASSTGQSSIEQYF. CDR3 nucleotides: TGTGCCAGCAGCACGGGACAGTCAAGCATTGAGCAGTACTTC. The chain links TRBV7-2 to TRBJ2-7, with TRBD1 identical over 7 bases. The CDR3 extends over 14 amino acids. The V and J ends lost 5 bases and 7 bases, in that order; junction bases with no gene match: 11. Germline V gene lookup returns CDR1 SGHTA and CDR2 FQGNSA.

By frequency in the sample, this clonotype is medium-sized. This chain joins TRBV20-1 and TRBJ2-1; perhaps TRBD1 as D (5 bases). Germline V gene data show CDR1 as DFQATT and CDR2 as SNEGSKA (reference sequence). The CDR3 spans 16 residues. V gave up 0 bases and J gave up 9 bases, with 21 bases separating them. CDR3 nucleotide sequence: TGCAGTGCTAGAGATCCGAATAGGGGTGAGAGTGGTGAGCAGTTCTTC. This gives the protein CSARDPNRGESGEQFF.

The chain is built from TRBV9 and TRBJ2-1; tentative D call: TRBD2 (6 bases). The CDR3 runs 14 residues. Trimming removed 4 bases from V and 9 bases from J, with 17 bases in between. Looked up from germline, CDR1 is SGDLS and CDR2 is YYNGEE. DNA of the CDR3: TGTGCCAGCAGCCTCATCGGGGGTGGCAGTGAGCAGTTCTTC. As protein: CASSLIGGGSEQFF.

The CDR3 region has the DNA TGTGCCAGTAGTAAAGAGTATTCCTACGAGCAGTACTTC. Translation: CASSKEYSYEQYF. The chain recombines TRBV19 with TRBJ2-7; D is ambiguous. Per germline, CDR1 LNHDA and CDR2 SQIVND (reference sequence). The CDR3 covers 13 residues. V was clipped by 4 bases and J by 1 base, with 8 bases between them.